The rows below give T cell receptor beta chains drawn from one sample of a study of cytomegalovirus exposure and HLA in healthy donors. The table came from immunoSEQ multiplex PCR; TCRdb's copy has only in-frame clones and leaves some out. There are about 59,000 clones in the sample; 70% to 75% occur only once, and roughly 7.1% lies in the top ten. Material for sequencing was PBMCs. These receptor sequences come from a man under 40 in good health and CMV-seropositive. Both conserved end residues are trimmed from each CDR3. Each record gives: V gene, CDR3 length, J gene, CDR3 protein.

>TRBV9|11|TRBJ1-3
ASSDGVGNTIY
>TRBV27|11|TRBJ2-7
ASSLMSFYEQY
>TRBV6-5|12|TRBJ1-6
ASSGTGVNSPLH
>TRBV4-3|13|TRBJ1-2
ASSQGDRERYGYT
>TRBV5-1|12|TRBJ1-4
ASSGGQGNEKLF
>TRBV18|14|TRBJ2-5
ASSPGVAGVQETQY
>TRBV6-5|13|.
ASRRGDRSMYEQY
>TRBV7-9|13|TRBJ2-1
ASSRLAGLINEQF
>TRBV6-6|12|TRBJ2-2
ASSYKGDTGELF
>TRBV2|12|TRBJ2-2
AGGGRRNTGELF
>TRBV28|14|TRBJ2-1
ASSLISSGVINEQF
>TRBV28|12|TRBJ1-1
ASSFPGLGTEAF
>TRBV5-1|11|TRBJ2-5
ASSSTGEETQY
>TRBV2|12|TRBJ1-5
ASSLGRTRQPQH
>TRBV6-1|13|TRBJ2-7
ASSGWGVSSYEQY
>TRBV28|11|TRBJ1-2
ASSLIPGLGYT
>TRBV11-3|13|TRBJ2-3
ASSPGTASTDTQY
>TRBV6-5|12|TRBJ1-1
ASSFNRGLTEAF
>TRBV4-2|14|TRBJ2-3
ASSQSPQLATDTQY
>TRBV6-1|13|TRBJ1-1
ASSEASGTGLEAF
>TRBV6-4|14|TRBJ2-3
ASSESSGGATDTQY
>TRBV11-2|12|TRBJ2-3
ASSPGTLTDTQY
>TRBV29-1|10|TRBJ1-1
SGGTGRTEAF
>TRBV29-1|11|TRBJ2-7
SVFAGGAYEQY
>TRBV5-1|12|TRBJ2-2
ASSLGGGTGELF
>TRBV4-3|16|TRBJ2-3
ASSQDSGLAGTGDTQY
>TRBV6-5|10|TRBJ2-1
ASSPDHREEF
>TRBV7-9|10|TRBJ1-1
ASSLGGGEAF
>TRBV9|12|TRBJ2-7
ASSDRDRGGEQY
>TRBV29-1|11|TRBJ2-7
SVGGVLSYEQY
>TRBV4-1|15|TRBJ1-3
ASSREGQGASGNTIY
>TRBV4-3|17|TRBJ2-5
ASRQPGIRTVSKGKTQY
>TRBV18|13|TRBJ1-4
ASSPSQGGDEKLF
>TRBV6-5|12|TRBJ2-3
ASSYSQGRDTQY
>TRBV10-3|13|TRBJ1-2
ATKGVPTGNYGYT
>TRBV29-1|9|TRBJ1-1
SISTEGEAF
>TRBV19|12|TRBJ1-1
ATSKGAENTEAF
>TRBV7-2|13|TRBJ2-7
ASSYRDRGSYEQY
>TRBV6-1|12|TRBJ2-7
ASAKGQGVYEQY
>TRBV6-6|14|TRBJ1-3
ASSYPGQGAGNTIY
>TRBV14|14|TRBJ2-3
ASSQGLYPYTDTQY
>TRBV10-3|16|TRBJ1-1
AISETQGLSRRVTEAF
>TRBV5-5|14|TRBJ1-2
ASSSGTGRNIYGYT
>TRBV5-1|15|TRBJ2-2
ASSFNPGQVNTGELF
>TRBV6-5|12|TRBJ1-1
ASSLWTGDTEAF
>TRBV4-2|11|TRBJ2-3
ASSQEEAGTQY
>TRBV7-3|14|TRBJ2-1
ASSLKSGGPYNEQF
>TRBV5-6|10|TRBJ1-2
ASSTGPGGYT
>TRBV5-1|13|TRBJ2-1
ASSGRTSGGNEQF
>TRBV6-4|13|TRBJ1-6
ASRPSPRGNSPLH
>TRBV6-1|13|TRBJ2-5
ASIQGGGLQETQY
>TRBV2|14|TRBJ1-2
ASSERRGSRSYGYT
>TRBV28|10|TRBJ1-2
ASSPSDYGYT